These 2 T cell receptor beta chains were all obtained from the same sample, sequenced in a study of blood T cell repertoires in COVID-19 (TCRdb year 2020). Library creation used the immunoSEQ multiplex PCR assay. This is the immuneACCESS table as TCRdb keeps it, with only in-frame sequences that have V and J called. A part of the clones is gone; compared with another copy, unresolved V genes explain less than half, and the rest is unexplained. In this sample the table shows about 150,000 clones, around three quarters of which occur a single time. The top ten hold roughly 1.7% of the sample. Source material: peripheral blood. The source is a man of 80 years or more with acute or convalescent COVID-19.

The gene calls are TRBV3-1 (or the pseudogene TRBV3-2) and TRBJ2-1, with 12 nucleotides matching TRBD2. The length of the CDR3 is 21 residues. The germline CDR1 and CDR2 sequences are LGHDT and YNNKEL (reference sequence). With 1 base clipped from V and 9 bases from J, the junction kept 22 bases outside the gene matches. The DNA of the CDR3 is TGTGCCAGCAGCCAAGCGGCTAGCGGGGGGGCAGGCTCGCTCCCCGGGCGTGAGCAGTTCTTC. As protein: CASSQAASGGAGSLPGREQFF.

The rearrangement links TRBV11-3 to TRBJ1-4; tentative D call: TRBD1 (5 bases). V was trimmed by 6 bases and J by 7 bases, leaving 15 bases between them. The CDR3 is 14 amino acids. The V gene's germline CDR1 is SGHNT and CDR2 YENEEA. CDR3 residues: CASSSGSGGEKLFF. In nucleotides, the CDR3 is TGTGCCAGCAGTTCGGGGTCCGGGGGTGAAAAACTGTTTTTT.